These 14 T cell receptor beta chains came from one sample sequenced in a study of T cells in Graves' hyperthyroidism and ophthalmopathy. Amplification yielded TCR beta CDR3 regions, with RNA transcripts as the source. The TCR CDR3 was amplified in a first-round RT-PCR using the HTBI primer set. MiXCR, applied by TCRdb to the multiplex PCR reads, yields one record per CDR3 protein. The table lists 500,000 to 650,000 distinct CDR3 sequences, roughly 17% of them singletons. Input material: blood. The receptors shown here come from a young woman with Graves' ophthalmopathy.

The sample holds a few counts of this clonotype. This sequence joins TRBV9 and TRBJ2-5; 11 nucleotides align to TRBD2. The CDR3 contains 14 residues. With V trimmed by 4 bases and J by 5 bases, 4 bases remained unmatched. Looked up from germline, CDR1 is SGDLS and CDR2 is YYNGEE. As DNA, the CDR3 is TGTGCCAGCAGCATGACTAGCGGGGAGGAGACCCAGTACTTC. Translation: CASSMTSGEETQYF. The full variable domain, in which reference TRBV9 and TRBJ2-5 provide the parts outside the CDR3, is DSGVTQTPKHLITATGQRVTLRCSPRSGDLSVYWYQQSLDQGLQFLIQYYNGEERAKGNILERFSAQQFPDLHSELNLSSLELGDSALYFCASSMTSGEETQYFGPGTRLLVL.

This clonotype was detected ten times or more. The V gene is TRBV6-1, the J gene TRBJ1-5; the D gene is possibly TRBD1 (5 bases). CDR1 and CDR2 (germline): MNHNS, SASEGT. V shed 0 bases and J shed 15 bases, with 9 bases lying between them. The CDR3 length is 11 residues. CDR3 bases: TGTGCCAGCAGTGAAGCTCCAGGGAGGCATTTT. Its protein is CASSEAPGRHF.

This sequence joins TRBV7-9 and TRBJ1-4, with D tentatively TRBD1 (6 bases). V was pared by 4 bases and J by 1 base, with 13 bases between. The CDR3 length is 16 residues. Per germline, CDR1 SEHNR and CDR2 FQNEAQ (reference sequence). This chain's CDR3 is CASSSGRGGTNEKLFF. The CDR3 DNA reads TGTGCCAGCAGCTCAGGCCGAGGGGGAACTAATGAAAAACTGTTTTTT. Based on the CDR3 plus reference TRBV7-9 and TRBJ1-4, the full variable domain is DTGVSQNPRHKITKRGQNVTFRCDPISEHNRLYWYRQTLGQGPEFLTYFQNEAQLEKSRLLSDRFSAERPKGSFSTLEIQRTEQGDSAMYLCASSSGRGGTNEKLFFGSGTQLSVL.

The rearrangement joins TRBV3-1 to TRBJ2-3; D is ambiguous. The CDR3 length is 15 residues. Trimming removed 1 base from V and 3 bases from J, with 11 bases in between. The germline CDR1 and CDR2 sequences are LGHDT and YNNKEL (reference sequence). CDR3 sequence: CASSQGWQITDTQYF. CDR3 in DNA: TGTGCCAGCAGCCAAGGATGGCAGATTACAGATACGCAGTATTTT.

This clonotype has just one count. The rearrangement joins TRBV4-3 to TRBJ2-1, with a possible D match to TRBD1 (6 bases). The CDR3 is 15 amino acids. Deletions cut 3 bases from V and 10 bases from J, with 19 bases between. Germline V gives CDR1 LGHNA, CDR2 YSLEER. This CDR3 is CASSQDTGTSAEQFF. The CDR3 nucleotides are TGCGCCAGCAGCCAGGATACAGGGACGTCGGCCGAGCAGTTCTTC.

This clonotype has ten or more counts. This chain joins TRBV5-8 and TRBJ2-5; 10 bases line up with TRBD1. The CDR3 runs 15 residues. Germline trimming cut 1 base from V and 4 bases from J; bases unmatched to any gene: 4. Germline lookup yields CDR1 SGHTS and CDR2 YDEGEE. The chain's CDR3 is CASSLLRTGGETQYF. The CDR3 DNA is TGTGCCAGCAGCTTGCTCAGGACAGGGGGAGAGACCCAGTACTTC.

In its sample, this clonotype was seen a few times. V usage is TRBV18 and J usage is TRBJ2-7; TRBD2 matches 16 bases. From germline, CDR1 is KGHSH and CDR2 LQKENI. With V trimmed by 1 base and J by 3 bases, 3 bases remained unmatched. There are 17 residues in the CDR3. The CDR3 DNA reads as TGTGCCAGCTCACCACGGGGACTAGCGGGAGGGCTCTACGAGCAGTACTTC. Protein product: CASSPRGLAGGLYEQYF. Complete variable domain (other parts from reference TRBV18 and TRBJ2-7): NAGVMQNPRHLVRRRGQEARLRCSPMKGHSHVYWYRQLPEEGLKFMVYLQKENIIDESGMPKERFSAEFPKEGPSILRIQQVVRGDSAAYFCASSPRGLAGGLYEQYFGPGTRLTVT.

This CDR3 reads CATSLGDGSDYTLHF. In nucleotides, the CDR3 is TGTGCCACCAGCCTGGGGGACGGGAGTGATTACACCCTCCACTTT. This rearrangement joins TRBV15 to TRBJ1-6; possibly TRBD1 for D (5 bases). V was cut by 5 bases and J by 14 bases, with 22 bases left in between. There are 15 residues in the CDR3. Germline CDR1 LNHNV, CDR2 YYDKDF (reference sequence).

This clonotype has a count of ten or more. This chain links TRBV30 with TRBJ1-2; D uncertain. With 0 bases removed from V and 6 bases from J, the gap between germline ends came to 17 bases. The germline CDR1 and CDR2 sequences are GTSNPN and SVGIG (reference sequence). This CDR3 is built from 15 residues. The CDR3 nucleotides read TGTGCCTGGAGTGTAAGGCAGGCGTCCTCGAATGGCTACACCTTC. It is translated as CAWSVRQASSNGYTF.

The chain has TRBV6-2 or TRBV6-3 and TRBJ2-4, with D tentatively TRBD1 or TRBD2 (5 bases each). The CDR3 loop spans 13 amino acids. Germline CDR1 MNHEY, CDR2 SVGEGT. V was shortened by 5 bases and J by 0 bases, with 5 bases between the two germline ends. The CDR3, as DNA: TGTGCCAGCAGTGGGACAGCCAAAAACATTCAGTACTTC. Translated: CASSGTAKNIQYF.

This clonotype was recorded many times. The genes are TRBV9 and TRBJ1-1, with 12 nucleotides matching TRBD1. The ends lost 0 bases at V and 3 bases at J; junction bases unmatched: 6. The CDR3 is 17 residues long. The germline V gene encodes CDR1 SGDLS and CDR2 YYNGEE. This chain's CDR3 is CASSVAGQGASDTEAFF. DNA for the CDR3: TGTGCCAGCAGCGTAGCGGGACAGGGGGCGTCGGACACTGAAGCTTTCTTT. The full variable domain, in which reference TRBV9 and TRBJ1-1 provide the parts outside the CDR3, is DSGVTQTPKHLITATGQRVTLRCSPRSGDLSVYWYQQSLDQGLQFLIQYYNGEERAKGNILERFSAQQFPDLHSELNLSSLELGDSALYFCASSVAGQGASDTEAFFGQGTRLTVV.

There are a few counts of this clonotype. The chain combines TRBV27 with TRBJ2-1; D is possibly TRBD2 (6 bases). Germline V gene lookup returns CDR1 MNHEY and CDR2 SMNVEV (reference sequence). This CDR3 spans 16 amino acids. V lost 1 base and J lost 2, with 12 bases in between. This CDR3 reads CASSLFGRGTYNEQFF. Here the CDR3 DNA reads TGTGCCAGCAGTTTATTCGGGCGGGGAACCTACAATGAGCAGTTCTTC.

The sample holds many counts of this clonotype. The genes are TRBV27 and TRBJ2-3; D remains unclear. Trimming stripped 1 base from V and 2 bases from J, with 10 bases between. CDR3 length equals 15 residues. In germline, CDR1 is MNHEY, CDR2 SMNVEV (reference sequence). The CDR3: CASSLLGWNTDTQYF. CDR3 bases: TGTGCCAGCAGTTTATTGGGGTGGAACACAGATACGCAGTATTTT.

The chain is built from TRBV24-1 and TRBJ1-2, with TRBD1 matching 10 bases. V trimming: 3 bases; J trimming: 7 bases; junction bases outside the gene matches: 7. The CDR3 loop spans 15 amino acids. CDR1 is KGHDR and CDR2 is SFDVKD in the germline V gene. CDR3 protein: CATSDPGQGDRGYTF. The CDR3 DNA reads TGTGCCACCAGTGATCCCGGACAGGGGGACCGTGGCTACACCTTC.